What follows are 32 T cell receptor beta chains derived from one specimen sequenced in a study of T cells after yellow fever vaccination. TCRdb used MiXCR to reprocess the 5' RACE reads, holding one entry per CDR3 protein. The sample lists some 400,000 distinct CDR3 sequences; around 19% were seen once. The sequences come from PBMCs, collected before the yellow fever booster vaccination. Every receptor here comes from a young man who received the YFV17D yellow fever vaccine.

This clonotype was detected only a few times. This chain links TRBV5-1 with TRBJ2-7, with unresolved D. The CDR3 totals 14 residues. From germline, CDR1 is SGHRS and CDR2 YFSETQ. Trimming removed 3 bases at V and 3 bases at J, with 13 bases between. CDR3 bases: TGCGCCAGCAGCTGGTCCCTAGAAAACTACGAGCAGTACTTC. This sequence encodes CASSWSLENYEQYF.

The J gene is TRBJ2-1, the V gene TRBV19; D call uncertain. Germline CDR1 reads LNHDA; CDR2 reads SQIVND (reference sequence). V lost 8 bases, J lost 7 bases, and 6 bases lay in between. The CDR3 extends over 10 amino acids. In DNA, the CDR3 is TGTGCCAGTGTTGGGAATGAGCAGTTCTTC. Translation gives CASVGNEQFF.

V gene TRBV10-3 combines with J gene TRBJ1-2; 10 bases line up with TRBD1. The CDR3 totals 15 residues. Germline V lookup: CDR1 ENHRY, CDR2 SYGVKD. The V gene end was trimmed by 3 bases and the J gene end by 1 base; junction bases not matched to a gene: 2. The CDR3 DNA reads as TGTGCCATCAGTGATCGGACAGGGGGTAACTATGGCTACACCTTC. It specifies CAISDRTGGNYGYTF.

The rearrangement links TRBV9 to TRBJ2-3; TRBD2 matches at 8 bases. The germline CDR1 and CDR2 sequences are SGDLS and YYNGEE. With V trimmed by 4 bases and J by 2 bases, 3 bases remained unmatched. The CDR3 totals 14 residues. The CDR3 region is CASSFSGTTDTQYF. In nucleotides, the CDR3 is TGTGCCAGCAGCTTTAGCGGGACCACAGATACGCAGTATTTT.

J is TRBJ2-5 and V is TRBV5-1; D is unresolved. This CDR3 is built from 14 residues. Germline assignment: CDR1 SGHRS and CDR2 YFSETQ. Trimming took 1 base from V and 5 from J, leaving 12 bases between them. The DNA for the CDR3 is TGCGCCAGCAGCTTGTTGTCTCTGGGGGAGACCCAGTACTTC. Protein sequence: CASSLLSLGETQYF.

CDR3 nucleotide sequence: TGTGCCAGCAGTTACCCTAGGGATGGCTACACCTTC. The encoded protein is CASSYPRDGYTF. The chain combines TRBV6-6 with TRBJ1-2; D remains unclear. V was pared by 2 bases and J by 6 bases, with 7 bases between. CDR1 is MNHNY, CDR2 SVGAGI, per germline (reference sequence). The CDR3 length is 12 residues.

This clonotype appeared once. The rearrangement joins TRBV7-2 to TRBJ2-5; the match to TRBD2 covers 7 bases. Germline CDR1 is SGHTA and CDR2 is FQGNSA. V was pared by 4 bases and J by 5 bases, with 13 bases of the junction left unmatched. CDR3 size: 16 residues. This chain's CDR3 is CASSSSSRGGGETQYF. The CDR3 DNA reads TGTGCCAGCAGCTCCAGCTCAAGGGGCGGGGGTGAGACCCAGTACTTC. The entire variable domain, with the rest obtained from reference TRBV7-2 and TRBJ2-5, is as follows: GAGVSQSPSNKVTEKGKDVELRCDPISGHTALYWYRQSLGQGLEFLIYFQGNSAPDKSGLPSDRFSAERTGGSVSTLTIQRTQQEDSAVYLCASSSSSRGGGETQYFGPGTRLLVL.

Only a few counts were recorded for this clonotype. The gene calls are TRBV2 and TRBJ2-2; D remains unclear. This CDR3 has 13 amino acids. CDR1 SNHLY and CDR2 FYNNEI come from the germline V gene. V shed 4 bases and J shed 5 bases, with 8 bases lying between them. The CDR3 protein is CASSAEETGELFF. CDR3 sequence (DNA): TGTGCCAGCAGTGCCGAGGAAACCGGGGAGCTGTTTTTT.

This clonotype was recorded many times. A read error may account for a junction end that differs from germline. The V and J genes are TRBV12-3 or TRBV12-4 and TRBJ2-7; TRBD1 aligns across 7 bases. The CDR3 covers 13 residues. The CDR3 region is CASSSGTAYEQYF. CDR3 nucleotides: TGCGCCAGCAGTTCCGGGACAGCCTACGAGCAGTACTTC.

In this sample, this clonotype turned up a few times. The CDR3 spells CSARDTSGGGDTQYF. The CDR3 nucleotides are TGCAGTGCTAGAGATACTAGCGGGGGTGGAGATACGCAGTATTTT. The chain has TRBV20-1 and TRBJ2-3, with 11 bases lining up with TRBD2. CDR1 is DFQATT, CDR2 SNEGSKA, per germline (reference sequence). The V gene end was trimmed by 0 bases and the J gene end by 5 bases; junction bases not matched to a gene: 4. The CDR3 sequence is 15 residues long.

This clonotype was counted a few times. This chain links TRBV30 with TRBJ2-7, with D unresolved. The CDR3 consists of 11 residues. The ends were cut back, 2 bases at V and 3 bases at J, with 5 bases in the middle. CDR1 is GTSNPN and CDR2 is SVGIG in the germline V gene (reference sequence). CDR3 sequence: CAWSNNYEQYF. CDR3 bases: TGTGCCTGGAGTAACAACTACGAGCAGTACTTC.

This clonotype was found a few times. V gene TRBV4-3 combines with J gene TRBJ1-5, with D perhaps TRBD1 (5 bases). Germline lookup yields CDR1 LGHNA and CDR2 YSLEER. V was shortened by 1 base and J by 7 bases, with 14 bases between the two germline ends. The CDR3 is 15 amino acids. CDR3 nucleotide sequence: TGCGCCAGCAGCCAAGTCTTGGGGGGAGGGCAGCCCCAGCATTTT. This codes for CASSQVLGGGQPQHF.

This clonotype was picked up a small number of times. V usage is TRBV7-2 and J usage is TRBJ2-1, with a possible D match to TRBD2 (6 bases). The CDR3 runs to 18 residues. From germline, CDR1 is SGHTA and CDR2 FQGNSA. The V end lost 0 bases, the J end lost 8 bases, and 23 bases lay between the germline ends. CDR3 sequence: CASSLASSRGPRGYEQFF. In nucleotides, the CDR3 is TGTGCCAGCAGCTTAGCGAGTTCACGGGGCCCCCGGGGGTATGAGCAGTTCTTC. Using reference TRBV7-2 and TRBJ2-1 for the parts outside the CDR3, the full variable domain is GAGVSQSPSNKVTEKGKDVELRCDPISGHTALYWYRQSLGQGLEFLIYFQGNSAPDKSGLPSDRFSAERTGGSVSTLTIQRTQQEDSAVYLCASSLASSRGPRGYEQFFGPGTRLTVL.

This rearrangement joins TRBV28 to TRBJ2-2, with D possibly TRBD2 on 6 matching bases. This CDR3 contains 15 residues. The V end lost 2 bases, the J end lost 4 bases, and 11 bases lay between the germline ends. In germline, CDR1 is MDHEN, CDR2 SYDVKM. The CDR3: CASSLGGATTGELFF. Here the CDR3 DNA reads TGTGCCAGCAGTTTAGGCGGGGCTACCACCGGGGAGCTGTTTTTT.

This clonotype was found a few times. The V and J genes are TRBV20-1 and TRBJ2-7; D not certain. Germline V lookup: CDR1 DFQATT, CDR2 SNEGSKA (reference sequence). The CDR3 loop spans 12 amino acids. With 0 bases removed from V and 8 bases from J, the gap between germline ends came to 11 bases. The CDR3 region is CSAREMAYQQYF. CDR3 DNA: TGCAGTGCTAGAGAAATGGCGTACCAGCAGTACTTC.

The CDR3: CASSGRGLLTEAFF. CDR3 bases: TGCGCCAGCAGCGGGAGGGGGTTGCTAACTGAAGCTTTCTTT. The genes are TRBV4-1 and TRBJ1-1, with D maybe TRBD1 (6 bases). The CDR3 is 14 amino acids. Germline CDR1 is MGHRA and CDR2 is YSYEKL. Deletions cut 5 bases from V and 5 bases from J, with 15 bases between.

This clonotype occurred many times. This CDR3 is CASSLPTTGELFF. DNA for the CDR3: TGCGCCAGCAGCCTGCCAACCACCGGGGAGCTGTTTTTT. The chain recombines TRBV5-1 with TRBJ2-2; D gene uncertain. Trimming took 4 bases from V and 4 from J, leaving 8 bases between them. The germline gives CDR1 SGHRS, CDR2 YFSETQ. The length of the CDR3 is 13 residues. Full variable domain (outside the CDR3, taken from reference TRBV5-1 and TRBJ2-2): KAGVTQTPRYLIKTRGQQVTLSCSPISGHRSVSWYQQTPGQGLQFLFEYFSETQRNKGNFPGRFSGRQFSNSRSEMNVSTLELGDSALYLCASSLPTTGELFFGEGSRLTVL.

This chain links TRBV15 with TRBJ2-7; D call uncertain. Looked up from germline, CDR1 is LNHNV and CDR2 is YYDKDF (reference sequence). The V end lost 1 base, the J end lost 3 bases, and 10 bases lay between the germline ends. The CDR3 is 14 residues long. The DNA of the CDR3 is TGTGCCACCAGCAGAGTGGGTCAGTACTACGAGCAGTACGTC. Protein: CATSRVGQYYEQYV.

In this sample, this clonotype turned up many times. The chain carries TRBV16 and TRBJ2-3, with unresolved D. The CDR3 consists of 15 residues. Germline-derived CDR1 and CDR2 are KGHSY and FQNENV. The ends were cut back, 1 base at V and 2 bases at J, with 10 bases in the middle. Written as DNA, the CDR3 is TGTGCCAGCAGCCAATTGTGGTCGAACACAGATACGCAGTATTTT. Amino acids: CASSQLWSNTDTQYF. Looking up the rest from reference TRBV16 and TRBJ2-3 gives the full variable domain: GEEVAQTPKHLVRGEGQKAKLYCAPIKGHSYVFWYQQVLKNEFKFLISFQNENVFDETGMPKERFSAKCLPNSPCSLEIQATKLEDSAVYFCASSQLWSNTDTQYFGPGTRLTVL.

This clonotype came up a few times. The chain uses TRBV9 and TRBJ2-1; 11 bases align to TRBD2. Germline V CDR1 and CDR2: SGDLS, YYNGEE. This CDR3 is 15 amino acids long. Trimming took 4 bases from V and 7 from J; bases not matched to a gene: 7. The CDR3 nucleotides are TGTGCCAGCAGCTGGACTAGCGGGCCATTAAATGAGCAGTTCTTC. It specifies CASSWTSGPLNEQFF.

This clonotype was observed a few times. The gene calls are TRBV20-1 and TRBJ2-3; D gene ambiguous. CDR1 DFQATT and CDR2 SNEGSKA come from the germline V gene (reference sequence). Between the trimmed V and J ends, which lost 1 base and 2 bases, there was a span of 16 bases. The CDR3 sequence is 16 residues long. The DNA of the CDR3 is TGCAGTGCTAGAGTAGGTCCAGAAAAGAACACAGATACGCAGTATTTT. It translates to CSARVGPEKNTDTQYF.

The chain links TRBV15 to TRBJ2-5; 7 positions match TRBD1. V trimming: 4 bases; J trimming: 5 bases; junction bases outside the gene matches: 4. This CDR3 comprises 13 residues. The germline CDR1 and CDR2 sequences are LNHNV and YYDKDF (reference sequence). The CDR3 loop is CATSKGATETQYF. CDR3 DNA: TGTGCCACCAGCAAGGGGGCTACTGAGACCCAGTACTTC. Full variable domain (rest looked up from reference TRBV15 and TRBJ2-5): DAMVIQNPRYQVTQFGKPVTLSCSQTLNHNVMYWYQQKSSQAPKLLFHYYDKDFNNEADTPDNFQSRRPNTSFCFLDIRSPGLGDTAMYLCATSKGATETQYFGPGTRLLVL.

The chain recombines TRBV6-2 or TRBV6-3 with TRBJ1-2; D gene uncertain. V shed 4 bases and J shed 3 bases, with 9 bases lying between them. The germline V gene has CDR1 MNHEY and CDR2 SVGEGT. The CDR3 contains 13 residues. The CDR3 DNA follows: TGTGCCAGCAGTTCCGGGATTTACTATGGCTACACCTTC. Translation gives CASSSGIYYGYTF.

The chain recombines TRBV5-4 with TRBJ1-2, with a possible D match to TRBD1 (5 bases). The CDR3 sequence is 12 residues long. Germline CDR1 is SGHNT and CDR2 is YYREEE (reference sequence). The V end was cut by 7 bases, the J end by 6 bases, with 13 bases between. CDR3 sequence reads: CASGGTADGYTF. DNA of the CDR3: TGTGCCAGCGGCGGGACGGCCGATGGCTACACCTTC.

This clonotype has a handful of counts. This chain links TRBV11-3 with TRBJ2-3, with TRBD1 matching 9 bases. The V gene's germline CDR1 is SGHNT and CDR2 YENEEA. Unmatched junction bases numbered 11, after V lost 5 bases and J lost 14 bases. CDR3 length equals 13 residues. CDR3 nucleotide sequence: TGTGCCAGCAGCCCGGGCAACAGGGGGCCAGCGTATTTT. As protein: CASSPGNRGPAYF.

This clonotype was detected a few times. The chain is built from TRBV5-5 and TRBJ2-3; D gene uncertain. The V gene's germline CDR1 is SGHKS and CDR2 YYEKEE (reference sequence). The CDR3 consists of 16 residues. Trimming pared 4 bases from V and 2 bases from J, leaving 17 bases between. The CDR3 bases are TGTGCCAGCAGCCCCCGAGTTCAGGTTTCCACAGATACGCAGTATTTT. Translating it yields CASSPRVQVSTDTQYF.

This chain uses TRBV7-3 with TRBJ2-5; 7 positions match TRBD2. Germline CDR1 is SGHTA and CDR2 is FQGTGA. J was trimmed by 3 bases and V by 6 bases; bases with no gene match: 10. The CDR3 contains 15 residues. The CDR3 loop is CASSRWSSGEETQYF. DNA for the CDR3: TGTGCCAGCAGTCGCTGGTCTAGCGGAGAAGAGACCCAGTACTTC. Full variable domain (missing parts from reference TRBV7-3 and TRBJ2-5): GAGVSQTPSNKVTEKGKYVELRCDPISGHTALYWYRQSLGQGPEFLIYFQGTGAADDSGLPNDRFFAVRPEGSVSTLKIQRTERGDSAVYLCASSRWSSGEETQYFGPGTRLLVL.

The chain links TRBV20-1 to TRBJ2-2; 7 nucleotides align to TRBD1. Germline values: CDR1 DFQATT, CDR2 SNEGSKA (reference sequence). After removal of 6 bases from V and 3 bases from J, the junction contained 4 bases not matched to a gene. The CDR3 is made up of 13 amino acids. The CDR3 sequence is CSARDSHTGELFF. Here the CDR3 DNA reads TGCAGTGCACGGGACAGCCACACCGGGGAGCTGTTTTTT.

The genes are TRBV6-5 and TRBJ1-1, with D perhaps TRBD1 (5 bases). Trimming cost V 10 bases and J 0 bases, with 12 bases left between them. CDR1 is MNHEY, CDR2 SVGAGI, per germline. This CDR3 is built from 13 residues. In DNA, the CDR3 is TGTGCCACCGGGGCCAGCATGAACACTGAAGCTTTCTTT. Translation gives CATGASMNTEAFF.

This clonotype turned up a few times. The genes are TRBV5-6 and TRBJ1-1; D gene unclear. The CDR3 totals 14 residues. With 0 bases removed from V and 3 bases from J, the gap between germline ends came to 9 bases. CDR1 and CDR2 from the germline V gene are SGHDT and YYEEEE. The CDR3 reads CASSLEPRYTEAFF. In nucleotides, the CDR3 is TGTGCCAGCAGCTTGGAACCGAGATACACTGAAGCTTTCTTT. The full variable domain, in which reference TRBV5-6 and TRBJ1-1 provide the parts outside the CDR3, is DAGVTQSPTHLIKTRGQQVTLRCSPKSGHDTVSWYQQALGQGPQFIFQYYEEEERQRGNFPDRFSGHQFPNYSSELNVNALLLGDSALYLCASSLEPRYTEAFFGQGTRLTVV.

CDR3: CASNTASSGANVLTF. The CDR3 DNA reads TGTGCCAGCAATACCGCGTCCTCTGGGGCCAACGTCCTGACTTTC. The chain links TRBV28 to TRBJ2-6; no firm D call. The CDR3 consists of 15 residues. CDR1 is MDHEN, CDR2 SYDVKM, per germline. V was clipped by 7 bases and J by 0 bases, with 10 bases between them.

This clonotype was counted only a few times. This rearrangement joins TRBV9 to TRBJ1-1; no clear D. Germline V gene lookup returns CDR1 SGDLS and CDR2 YYNGEE. The CDR3 is 9 amino acids. The CDR3: CAANTEAFF. CDR3 coding DNA: TGTGCGGCTAACACTGAAGCTTTCTTT.